Listed here are 30 T cell receptor beta chains from one sample, sequenced in a study of blood T cell repertoires in COVID-19. TCRdb's table, derived via immunoSEQ multiplex PCR, lists solely in-frame clones and lacks some. This sample has roughly 75,000 clones; 85% to 90% occur once, and the top ten carry around 0.6%. The sample taken for sequencing was peripheral blood. Receptors originate from a man in his sixties with acute or convalescent COVID-19.

The chain uses TRBV5-1 and TRBJ2-6, with a weak D call TRBD1 (7 bases). The V and J ends lost 0 bases and 2 bases respectively, with 18 bases between them. CDR3 length: 19 residues. CDR1 and CDR2 (germline): SGHRS, YFSETQ. The DNA for the CDR3 is TGCGCCAGCAGCTTGGAGCGGCAGGGGGGTACTACTGGGGCCAACGTCCTGACTTTC. This translates into CASSLERQGGTTGANVLTF.

The chain links TRBV10-1 to TRBJ2-2; D is undetermined. V lost 6 bases, J lost 0 bases, and 5 bases lay in between. Germline V CDR1 and CDR2: WNHNN, SYGVQD (reference sequence). This CDR3 is 13 amino acids long. CDR3: CASRQTNTGELFF. CDR3 sequence (DNA): TGCGCCAGCAGACAGACGAACACCGGGGAGCTGTTTTTT.

This rearrangement joins TRBV30 to TRBJ1-1; tentatively, D is TRBD1 (5 bases). This CDR3 contains 13 residues. V lost 3 bases and J lost 0, with 8 bases in between. Germline-derived CDR1 and CDR2 are GTSNPN and SVGIG (reference sequence). Here the CDR3 DNA reads TGTGCCTGGAGAGGGGCCCTGAACACTGAAGCTTTCTTT. Translated: CAWRGALNTEAFF.

The chain employs TRBV29-1 and TRBJ2-7; 13 bases match TRBD2. The V gene end was trimmed by 7 bases and the J gene end by 4 bases; junction bases not matched to a gene: 7. Germline V CDR1 and CDR2: SQVTM, ANQGSEA. CDR3 length: 14 amino acids. Here the CDR3 reads CSAWTSGSIYEQYF. DNA of the CDR3: TGCAGCGCCTGGACTAGCGGGAGTATTTACGAGCAGTACTTC.

The chain combines TRBV6-2 or TRBV6-3 with TRBJ1-2, with TRBD1 matching over 10 bases. CDR3 size: 16 residues. In germline, CDR1 is MNHEY, CDR2 SVGEGT. Trimming at V came to 2 bases and at J to 5 bases, leaving 8 bases not matched to a gene. Here the CDR3 DNA reads TGTGCCAGCAGTTACGCCGGGGACAGGGGAGTTTATGGCTACACCTTC. Its translation: CASSYAGDRGVYGYTF.

V usage is TRBV5-4 and J usage is TRBJ2-5, with 7 bases fitting TRBD2. The CDR3 has 12 residues. CDR1 and CDR2 (germline): SGHNT, YYREEE (reference sequence). V dropped 5 bases and J dropped 4; count of bases not matched to a gene: 2. CDR3: CASSGGGETQYF. The CDR3, as DNA: TGTGCCAGCAGTGGGGGGGGAGAGACCCAGTACTTC.

This clone was counted once. The chain links TRBV7-8 to TRBJ1-6, with TRBD1 matching over 10 bases. Germline V lookup: CDR1 SGHVS, CDR2 FQNEAQ. The trim removed 5 bases at V and 10 bases at J, leaving 5 bases unmatched. This CDR3 comprises 14 residues. The DNA of the CDR3 is TGTGCCAGCAGCACGGGACAGGGGACATCACCCCTCCACTTT. This encodes CASSTGQGTSPLHF. The variable domain in full, with the rest retrieved from reference TRBV7-8 and TRBJ1-6, is GAGVSQSPRYKVAKRGQDVALRCDPISGHVSLFWYQQALGQGPEFLTYFQNEAQLDKSGLPSDRFFAERPEGSVSTLKIQRTQQEDSAVYLCASSTGQGTSPLHFGNGTRLTVT.

The V gene is TRBV18, the J gene TRBJ2-7; 10 bases match TRBD1. The CDR3 has 14 amino acids. Per germline, CDR1 KGHSH and CDR2 LQKENI. Germline trimming cut 6 bases from V and 2 bases from J; bases unmatched to any gene: 4. The CDR3 DNA reads TGTGCCAGCTCCCCGGGACAGGGGACCTACGAGCAGTACTTC. Protein product: CASSPGQGTYEQYF.

The genes are TRBV4-1 and TRBJ2-5, with D perhaps TRBD2 (6 bases). V was shortened by 4 bases and J by 1 base, with 13 bases between the two germline ends. The germline CDR1 and CDR2 sequences are MGHRA and YSYEKL. The CDR3 is made up of 15 amino acids. CDR3 loop: CASSPLEGGQETQYF. In DNA form, the CDR3 reads TGCGCCAGCAGCCCCCTGGAGGGAGGCCAAGAGACCCAGTACTTC.

The genes are TRBV7-2 and TRBJ1-6, with 9 nucleotides matching TRBD1. Germline CDR1 SGHTA, CDR2 FQGNSA. This CDR3 has 16 residues. After removal of 5 bases from V and 4 bases from J, the junction contained 6 bases not matched to a gene. The CDR3 region has the DNA TGTGCCAGCAGCAGTCCGGGACAGGGATATAATTCACCCCTCCACTTT. This codes for CASSSPGQGYNSPLHF.

This rearrangement joins TRBV5-1 to TRBJ2-7; perhaps TRBD2 as D (6 bases). This CDR3 is 15 amino acids long. Trimming pared 0 bases from V and 5 bases from J, leaving 15 bases between. From germline, CDR1 is SGHRS and CDR2 YFSETQ. The CDR3 is CASSLAGGGLDEQYF. In nucleotides, the CDR3 is TGCGCCAGCAGCTTGGCTGGAGGAGGGTTGGACGAGCAGTACTTC.

V and J are TRBV5-5 and TRBJ2-1; tentatively, D is TRBD2 (5 bases). CDR3 length: 15 amino acids. Germline CDR1 SGHKS, CDR2 YYEKEE (reference sequence). V was shortened by 4 bases and J by 0 bases, with 11 bases between the two germline ends. In DNA form, the CDR3 reads TGTGCCAGCAGCCCGGGATCCAGCTCCTACAATGAGCAGTTCTTC. It translates to CASSPGSSSYNEQFF. Looking up the rest from reference TRBV5-5 and TRBJ2-1 gives the full variable domain: DAGVTQSPTHLIKTRGQQVTLRCSPISGHKSVSWYQQVLGQGPQFIFQYYEKEERGRGNFPDRFSARQFPNYSSELNVNALLLGDSALYLCASSPGSSSYNEQFFGPGTRLTVL.

This chain links TRBV5-4 with TRBJ2-7, with 7 bases that match TRBD1. The germline gives CDR1 SGHNT, CDR2 YYREEE (reference sequence). The V gene end was trimmed by 5 bases and the J gene end by 6 bases; junction bases not matched to a gene: 11. The CDR3 runs to 14 residues. The CDR3 here is CASRIRGGASEQYF. CDR3 nucleotides: TGTGCCAGCAGGATACGAGGGGGCGCGTCCGAGCAGTACTTC.

The chain employs TRBV4-2 and TRBJ1-4; TRBD1 might be the D (6 bases). CDR3 length: 16 amino acids. V was pared by 0 bases and J by 8 bases, with 16 bases between. Germline CDR1 and CDR2: LGHNA and YNFKEQ. The CDR3 DNA reads as TGTGCCAGCAGCCAAGATTGGGGGGGCGCGGGGGAAAAACTGTTTTTT. This translates into CASSQDWGGAGEKLFF.

This chain connects TRBV7-3 to TRBJ2-3; the D is unclear. The CDR3 consists of 14 residues. The germline CDR1 and CDR2 sequences are SGHTA and FQGTGA. The ends were cut back, 5 bases at V and 1 base at J, with 10 bases in the middle. The CDR3 loop is CASSTQHGTDTQYF. CDR3 coding DNA: TGTGCCAGCAGCACACAACACGGCACAGATACGCAGTATTTT.

This chain joins TRBV7-9 and TRBJ1-4, with D possibly being TRBD1 (6 bases). The germline V and J ends were trimmed by 5 bases and 3 bases, with 19 bases remaining between them. Germline V gene sequence: CDR1 SEHNR, CDR2 FQNEAQ (reference sequence). This CDR3 spans 17 amino acids. For the CDR3, the DNA is TGTGCCAGCAGCCCATTCGGGGGGGCGCTGGCTAATGAAAAACTGTTTTTT. Its translation is CASSPFGGALANEKLFF.

The chain couples TRBV9 to TRBJ2-7, with D tentatively TRBD2 (5 bases). This CDR3 region has 14 residues. V was trimmed by 0 bases and J by 2 bases, leaving 9 bases between them. Germline V gene data show CDR1 as SGDLS and CDR2 as YYNGEE. CDR3 sequence reads: CASSVEWGAYEQYF. As DNA, the CDR3 is TGTGCCAGCAGCGTAGAGTGGGGAGCCTACGAGCAGTACTTC.

The chain links TRBV28 to TRBJ1-5, with D perhaps TRBD1 (6 bases). Trimming pared 6 bases from V and 2 bases from J, leaving 11 bases between. CDR3 length equals 14 residues. In germline, CDR1 is MDHEN, CDR2 SYDVKM. CDR3: CASSRAGGNQPQHF. For the CDR3, the DNA is TGTGCCAGCAGCCGAGCAGGGGGCAATCAGCCCCAGCATTTT.

V usage is TRBV19 and J usage is TRBJ2-5; no clear D. V lost 1 base and J 1 base, leaving 7 bases between the germline ends. Per the germline V gene, CDR1 is LNHDA and CDR2 is SQIVND (reference sequence). This CDR3 spans 14 amino acids. CDR3 sequence: CASSIGSGQETQYF. CDR3 DNA sequence: TGTGCCAGTAGTATAGGGTCGGGCCAAGAGACCCAGTACTTC.

The J gene is TRBJ1-5, the V gene TRBV30; D gene unclear. The ends were cut back, 0 bases at V and 3 bases at J, with 3 bases in the middle. CDR1 and CDR2 from the germline V gene are GTSNPN and SVGIG (reference sequence). CDR3 length: 12 residues. Written as DNA, the CDR3 is TGTGCCTGGAGTGTACTCAATCAGCCCCAGCATTTT. Translation gives CAWSVLNQPQHF.

This chain uses TRBV21-1 with TRBJ1-2; the table's D call of TRBD1 was not tested on the DNA. TRBV21-1 is designated a pseudogene. The CDR3 extends over 15 amino acids. The DNA for the CDR3 is TGTGCCAGCAGCAAAAGGGGTCCAGGGGGCTATGGCTACACCTTC. Translating it yields CASSKRGPGGYGYTF.

The chain has TRBV30 and TRBJ1-2; 7 positions agree with TRBD1. The CDR3 is 11 amino acids. Germline V gene lookup returns CDR1 GTSNPN and CDR2 SVGIG (reference sequence). The trim removed 6 bases at V and 4 bases at J, leaving 2 bases unmatched. In DNA form, the CDR3 reads TGTGCCTGTTACAGGGGCTATGGCTACACCTTC. This gives the protein CACYRGYGYTF.

The chain is built from TRBV5-1 and TRBJ1-2; 10 nucleotides agree with TRBD1. The CDR3 has 15 amino acids. The V and J ends lost 0 bases and 2 bases, in that order; junction bases with no gene match: 1. Germline V lookup: CDR1 SGHRS, CDR2 YFSETQ. The CDR3 DNA reads as TGCGCCAGCAGCTTGGGACAGGGGGCGAACTATGGCTACACCTTC. Its translation is CASSLGQGANYGYTF.

CDR3 bases: TGTGCCAGCAGACTTGGATCAACGGGGTCGGCAGGGGGTGACTATGGCTACACCTTC. Residues: CASRLGSTGSAGGDYGYTF. This chain joins TRBV5-4 and TRBJ1-2, with 7 bases aligning to TRBD1. The CDR3 loop spans 19 amino acids. The germline CDR1 and CDR2 sequences are SGHNT and YYREEE (reference sequence). J was trimmed by 3 bases and V by 5 bases; bases with no gene match: 22.

The CDR3 protein is CASSQGGGSSYNEQFF. In DNA form, the CDR3 reads TGTGCCAGCAGCCAAGGGGGAGGCTCCTCCTACAATGAGCAGTTCTTC. J is TRBJ2-1 and V is TRBV3-1 (or the pseudogene TRBV3-2); maybe TRBD2 (6 bases). The germline CDR1 and CDR2 sequences are LGHDT and YNNKEL (reference sequence). Trimming removed 1 base from V and 0 bases from J, with 10 bases in between. The CDR3 is made up of 16 amino acids.

To note about this clone: The identical CDR3 is also encoded by other nucleotide sequences in the sample. This chain joins TRBV29-1 and TRBJ1-2; 11 positions agree with TRBD1. There are 13 residues in the CDR3. The V gene's germline CDR1 is SQVTM and CDR2 ANQGSEA. Trimming removed 6 bases from V and 4 bases from J; junction bases left unmatched: 4. The CDR3 here is CSVPGQGVYGYTF. CDR3 DNA sequence: TGCAGCGTACCGGGACAGGGGGTCTATGGCTACACCTTC.

This clone was counted a few times. The chain combines TRBV5-5 with TRBJ1-6, with 9 bases aligning to TRBD1. The CDR3 loop spans 17 amino acids. J gave up 7 bases and V 3 bases, and 11 bases lay outside the gene matches. From germline, CDR1 is SGHKS and CDR2 YYEKEE (reference sequence). CDR3 nucleotide sequence: TGTGCCAGCAGCTCCTGGCCGGGGGACAGGGTGAATTCACCCCTCCACTTT. Translated, it gives CASSSWPGDRVNSPLHF.

The chain joins TRBV6-6 to TRBJ2-6, with D perhaps TRBD1 (6 bases). The germline CDR1 and CDR2 sequences are MNHNY and SVGAGI (reference sequence). Deletions cut 5 bases from V and 0 bases from J, with 17 bases between. The CDR3 consists of 18 residues. The CDR3 here is CASSRNPRQVSGANVLTF. The CDR3 nucleotides are TGTGCCAGCAGTCGAAACCCGCGACAGGTCTCTGGGGCCAACGTCCTGACTTTC.

The rearrangement uses TRBV6-5 and TRBJ1-1; TRBD1 aligns across 8 bases. There are 13 residues in the CDR3. The V and J ends lost 5 bases and 5 bases, in that order; junction bases with no gene match: 4. Germline CDR1 is MNHEY and CDR2 is SVGAGI. This CDR3 reads CASSTGGWTEAFF. In nucleotides, the CDR3 is TGTGCCAGCAGTACAGGGGGGTGGACTGAAGCTTTCTTT.

V usage is TRBV9 and J usage is TRBJ1-1; no firm D call. The length of the CDR3 is 15 residues. Germline values: CDR1 SGDLS, CDR2 YYNGEE. The germline V and J ends were trimmed by 3 bases and 1 base, with 13 bases remaining between them. CDR3 nucleotides: TGTGCCAGCAGCGCCGGAGCTCCCCGGAACACTGAAGCTTTCTTT. This codes for CASSAGAPRNTEAFF.